Each of the 5 T cell receptor beta chains below was sequenced from the same sample in a study of PD-1 blockade in classical Hodgkin lymphoma. This table comes from immunoSEQ multiplex PCR, and its TCRdb copy is limited to in-frame clones, with some not included. Seen here are approximately 17,000 clones, around 85% observed once, and the top ten hold 20% to 25%. Every patient relapsed after autologous stem cell transplantation, and brentuximab vedotin exposure varied. Source: peripheral blood mononuclear cells (PBMCs), taken at baseline. The receptor set was obtained from a human donor with classical Hodgkin lymphoma.

The CDR3 loop reads CASSPSRNEQFF. CDR3 in DNA: TGTGCCAGCAGCCCCTCGAGAAATGAGCAGTTCTTC. V is TRBV5-4 and J is TRBJ2-1; no reliable D call. V was shortened by 4 bases and J by 7 bases, with 9 bases between the two germline ends. Germline lookup yields CDR1 SGHNT and CDR2 YYREEE (reference sequence). The CDR3 has 12 residues.

V is TRBV5-4 and J is TRBJ2-1; TRBD2 matches 8 bases. V lost 0 bases and J lost 1; bases outside the gene matches: 6. Germline lookup yields CDR1 SGHNT and CDR2 YYREEE (reference sequence). This CDR3 has 17 amino acids. The CDR3 region is CASSLASRGASYNEQFF. CDR3 coding DNA: TGTGCCAGCAGCTTGGCGTCGCGGGGGGCATCCTACAATGAGCAGTTCTTC.

This chain joins TRBV18 and TRBJ2-1; a possible D gene is TRBD2 (5 bases). The CDR3 consists of 14 residues. The V gene lost 6 bases and the J gene lost 5 bases, with 14 bases spanning the gap. Germline CDR1 KGHSH, CDR2 LQKENI. The CDR3: CASSPKDSNNEQFF. As DNA, the CDR3 is TGTGCCAGCTCCCCGAAGGACTCTAACAATGAGCAGTTCTTC.

This clone occurred once. J is TRBJ2-1 and V is TRBV27, with 8 nucleotides matching TRBD2. With V trimmed by 2 bases and J by 6 bases, 6 bases remained unmatched. This CDR3 is 15 amino acids long. CDR1 and CDR2 (germline): MNHEY, SMNVEV (reference sequence). The CDR3 DNA follows: TGTGCCAGCAGTTTAGGAACTAGCGGTTTCAATGAGCAGTTCTTC. It translates to CASSLGTSGFNEQFF.

The V and J genes are TRBV6-5 and TRBJ2-7, with TRBD1 as a possible D gene (6 bases). The CDR3 length is 15 residues. With 2 bases removed from V and 6 bases from J, the gap between germline ends came to 17 bases. Germline CDR1 MNHEY, CDR2 SVGAGI. The CDR3 nucleotides are TGTGCCAGCAGTTACCGGGAAGCAGGGGTCAGCGAGCAGTACTTC. Translating it yields CASSYREAGVSEQYF.